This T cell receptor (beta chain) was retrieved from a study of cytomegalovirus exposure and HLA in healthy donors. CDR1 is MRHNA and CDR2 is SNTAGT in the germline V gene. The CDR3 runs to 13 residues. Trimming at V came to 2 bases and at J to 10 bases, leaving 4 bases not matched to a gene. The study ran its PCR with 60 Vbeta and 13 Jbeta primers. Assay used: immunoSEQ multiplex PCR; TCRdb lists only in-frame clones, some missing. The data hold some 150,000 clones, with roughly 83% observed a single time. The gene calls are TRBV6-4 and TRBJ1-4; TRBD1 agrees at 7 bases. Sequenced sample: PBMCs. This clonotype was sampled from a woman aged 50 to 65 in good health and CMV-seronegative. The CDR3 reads CASSDGPGGKLFF. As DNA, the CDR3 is TGTGCCAGCAGTGACGGCCCAGGGGGAAAACTGTTTTTT.